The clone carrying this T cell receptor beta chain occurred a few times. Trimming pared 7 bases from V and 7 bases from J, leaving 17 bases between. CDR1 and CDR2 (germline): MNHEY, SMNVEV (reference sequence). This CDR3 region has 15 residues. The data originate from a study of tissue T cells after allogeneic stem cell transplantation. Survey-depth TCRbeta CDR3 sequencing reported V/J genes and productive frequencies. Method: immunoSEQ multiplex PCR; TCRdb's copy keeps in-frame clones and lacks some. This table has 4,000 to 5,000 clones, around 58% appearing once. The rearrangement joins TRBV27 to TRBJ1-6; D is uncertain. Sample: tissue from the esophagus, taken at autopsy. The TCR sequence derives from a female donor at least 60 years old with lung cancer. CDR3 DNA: TGTGCCAGCAAGGCGGGCCCGAGAACGAATTCACCCCTCCACTTT. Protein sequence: CASKAGPRTNSPLHF.